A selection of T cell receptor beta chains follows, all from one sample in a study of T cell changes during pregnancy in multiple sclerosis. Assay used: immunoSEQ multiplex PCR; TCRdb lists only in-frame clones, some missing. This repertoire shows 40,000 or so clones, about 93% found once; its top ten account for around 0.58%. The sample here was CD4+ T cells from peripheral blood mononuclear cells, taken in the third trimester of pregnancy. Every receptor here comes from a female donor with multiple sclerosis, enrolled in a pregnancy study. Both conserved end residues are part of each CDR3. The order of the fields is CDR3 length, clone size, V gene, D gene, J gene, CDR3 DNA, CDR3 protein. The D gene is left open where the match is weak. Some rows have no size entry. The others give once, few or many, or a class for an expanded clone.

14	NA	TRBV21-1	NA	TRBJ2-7	TGTGCCAGCAGAAAAGGGACAGAGCACTACGAGCAGTACTTC	CASRKGTEHYEQYF
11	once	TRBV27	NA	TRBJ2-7	TGTGCCAGCTCTAACCACTACGAGCAGTACTTC	CASSNHYEQYF
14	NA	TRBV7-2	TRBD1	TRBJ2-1	TGTGCCAGCAGCTACCGGACAGGCCTTAATGAGCAGTTCTTC	CASSYRTGLNEQFF
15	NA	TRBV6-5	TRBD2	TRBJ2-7	TGTGCCAGCAGTTACTCGCGGGAGGCTGTCTACGAGCAGTACTTC	CASSYSREAVYEQYF
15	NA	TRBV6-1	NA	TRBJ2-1	TGTGCCAGCAGTGATGAAGGACTATCTTACAATGAGCAGTTCTTC	CASSDEGLSYNEQFF
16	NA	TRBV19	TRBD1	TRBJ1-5	TGTGCCAGTAGTCCCTTGGACAGGGGGGACAATCAGCCCCAGCATTTT	CASSPLDRGDNQPQHF
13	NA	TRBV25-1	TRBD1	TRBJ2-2	TGTGCCAGCAGCGTACAGGGGACCGGGGAGCTGTTTTTT	CASSVQGTGELFF
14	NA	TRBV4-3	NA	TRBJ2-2	TGCGCCAGCAGCCTGGGCCATAGGACCGGGGAGCTGTTTTTT	CASSLGHRTGELFF
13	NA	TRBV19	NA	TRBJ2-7	TGTGCCAGTAGTTTCCAACTCGGGGACGAGCAGTACTTC	CASSFQLGDEQYF
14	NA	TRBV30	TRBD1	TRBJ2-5	TGTGCCTGGAAGAGGGACAGGGCTTCGGAGACCCAGTACTTC	CAWKRDRASETQYF
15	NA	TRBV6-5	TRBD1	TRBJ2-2	TGTGCCAGCAGTTACGACAGGGGGTTGACCGGGGAGCTGTTTTTT	CASSYDRGLTGELFF
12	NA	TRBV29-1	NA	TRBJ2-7	TGCAGCGTTGCGGGACAAACCTACGAGCAGTACTTC	CSVAGQTYEQYF